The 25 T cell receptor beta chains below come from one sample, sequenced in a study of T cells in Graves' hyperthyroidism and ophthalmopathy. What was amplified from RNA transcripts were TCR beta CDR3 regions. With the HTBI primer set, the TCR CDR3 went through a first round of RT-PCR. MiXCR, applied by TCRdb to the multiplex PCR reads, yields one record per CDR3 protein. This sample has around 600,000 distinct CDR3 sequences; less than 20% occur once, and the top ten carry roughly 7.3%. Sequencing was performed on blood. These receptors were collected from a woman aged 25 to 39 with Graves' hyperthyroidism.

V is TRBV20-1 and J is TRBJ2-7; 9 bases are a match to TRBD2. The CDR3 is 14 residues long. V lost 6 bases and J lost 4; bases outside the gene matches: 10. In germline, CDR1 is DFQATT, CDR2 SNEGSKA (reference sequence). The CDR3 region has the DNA TGCAGTGCCCGACGGGGACTAGCTGTTTACGAGCAGTACTTC. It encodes CSARRGLAVYEQYF.

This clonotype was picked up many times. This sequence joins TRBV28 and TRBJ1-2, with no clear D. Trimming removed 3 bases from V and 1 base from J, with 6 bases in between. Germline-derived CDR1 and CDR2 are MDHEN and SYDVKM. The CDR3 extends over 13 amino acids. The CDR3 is CASSLILNYGYTF. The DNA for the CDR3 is TGTGCCAGCAGTTTGATCCTTAACTATGGCTACACCTTC.

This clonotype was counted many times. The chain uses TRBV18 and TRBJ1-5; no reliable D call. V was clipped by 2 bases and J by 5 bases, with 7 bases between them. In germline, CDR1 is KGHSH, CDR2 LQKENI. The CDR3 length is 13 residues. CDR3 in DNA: TGTGCCAGCTCACCAAACCGCGATCAGCCCCAGCATTTT. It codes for CASSPNRDQPQHF.

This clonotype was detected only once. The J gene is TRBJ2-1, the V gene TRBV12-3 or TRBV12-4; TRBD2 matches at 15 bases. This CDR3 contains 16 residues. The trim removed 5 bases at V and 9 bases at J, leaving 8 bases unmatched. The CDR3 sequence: CASSRTSGRGYGEQFF. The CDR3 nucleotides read TGTGCCAGCAGTCGGACTAGCGGGAGGGGGTACGGTGAGCAGTTCTTC.

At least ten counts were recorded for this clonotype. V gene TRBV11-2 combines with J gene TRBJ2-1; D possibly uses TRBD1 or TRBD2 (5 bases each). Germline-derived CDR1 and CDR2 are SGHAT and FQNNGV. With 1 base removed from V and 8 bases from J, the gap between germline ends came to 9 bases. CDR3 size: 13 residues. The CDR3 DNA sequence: TGTGCCAGCAGCTTAGTGGGGGTCTATGAGCAGTTCTTC. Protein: CASSLVGVYEQFF.

CDR3 nucleotides: TGTGCCTGGAGTCCGACGAGGGGGTATTGGACAGATACGCAGTATTTT. Translating gives CAWSPTRGYWTDTQYF. The rearrangement uses TRBV30 and TRBJ2-3, with D perhaps TRBD1 (6 bases). Trimming cost V 2 bases and J 3 bases, with 18 bases left between them. The length of the CDR3 is 16 residues. Germline lookup yields CDR1 GTSNPN and CDR2 SVGIG (reference sequence).

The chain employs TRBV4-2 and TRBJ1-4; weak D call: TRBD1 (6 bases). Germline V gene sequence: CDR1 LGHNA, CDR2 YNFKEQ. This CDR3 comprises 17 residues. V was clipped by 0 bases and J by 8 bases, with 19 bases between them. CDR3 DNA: TGTGCCAGCAGCCAAGATCCCCCAGGGGATAGGTGGGAAAAACTGTTTTTT. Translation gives CASSQDPPGDRWEKLFF.

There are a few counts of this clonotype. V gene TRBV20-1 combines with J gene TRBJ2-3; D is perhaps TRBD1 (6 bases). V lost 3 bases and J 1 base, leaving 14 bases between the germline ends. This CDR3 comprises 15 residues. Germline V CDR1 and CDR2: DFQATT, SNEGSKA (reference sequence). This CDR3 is CSASETGDGTDTQYF. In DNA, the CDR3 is TGCAGTGCTAGCGAGACAGGAGACGGCACAGATACGCAGTATTTT.

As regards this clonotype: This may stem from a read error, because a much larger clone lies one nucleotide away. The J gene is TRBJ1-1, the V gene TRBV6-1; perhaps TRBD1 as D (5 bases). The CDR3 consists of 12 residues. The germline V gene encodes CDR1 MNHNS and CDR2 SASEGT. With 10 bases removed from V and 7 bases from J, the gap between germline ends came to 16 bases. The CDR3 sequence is CAINQGGVEAFF. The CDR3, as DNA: TGTGCCATTAACCAGGGTGGTGTTGAAGCTTTCTTT.

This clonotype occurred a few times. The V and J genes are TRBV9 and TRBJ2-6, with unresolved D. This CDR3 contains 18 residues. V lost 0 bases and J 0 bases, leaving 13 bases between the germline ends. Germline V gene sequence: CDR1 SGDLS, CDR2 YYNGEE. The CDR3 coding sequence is TGTGCCAGCAGCGTAGTGAGTAGTCCCATCTCTGGGGCCAACGTCCTGACTTTC. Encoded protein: CASSVVSSPISGANVLTF.

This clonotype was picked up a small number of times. The CDR3 sequence: CASSYSTAPLHF. The CDR3 nucleotides are TGTGCCAGCAGTTACTCGACGGCACCCCTCCACTTT. This chain uses TRBV6-2 or TRBV6-3 with TRBJ1-6; no definite D call. Trimming shortened V by 0 bases and J by 11 bases, and 5 bases separated the two germline ends. There are 12 residues in the CDR3. Germline V gives CDR1 MNHEY, CDR2 SVGEGT.

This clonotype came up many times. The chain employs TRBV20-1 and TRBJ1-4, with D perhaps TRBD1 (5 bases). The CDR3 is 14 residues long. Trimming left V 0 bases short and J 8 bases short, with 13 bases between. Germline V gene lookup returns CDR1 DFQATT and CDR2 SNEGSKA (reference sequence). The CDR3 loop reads CSARDFQGGEKLFF. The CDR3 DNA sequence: TGCAGTGCTAGAGATTTCCAGGGTGGCGAAAAACTGTTTTTT.

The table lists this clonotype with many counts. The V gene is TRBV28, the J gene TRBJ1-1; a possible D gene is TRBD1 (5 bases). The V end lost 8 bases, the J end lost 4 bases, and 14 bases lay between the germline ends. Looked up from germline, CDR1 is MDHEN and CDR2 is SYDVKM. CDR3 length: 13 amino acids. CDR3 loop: CASRRMRGTEAFF. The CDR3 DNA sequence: TGTGCCAGCCGACGGATGAGGGGCACTGAAGCTTTCTTT.

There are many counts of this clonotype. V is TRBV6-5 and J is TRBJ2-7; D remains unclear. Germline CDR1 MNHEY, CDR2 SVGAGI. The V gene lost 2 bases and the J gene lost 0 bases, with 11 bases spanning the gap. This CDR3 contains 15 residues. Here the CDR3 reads CASSYGALTSYEQYF. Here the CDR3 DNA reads TGTGCCAGCAGTTACGGAGCTCTTACCTCCTACGAGCAGTACTTC.

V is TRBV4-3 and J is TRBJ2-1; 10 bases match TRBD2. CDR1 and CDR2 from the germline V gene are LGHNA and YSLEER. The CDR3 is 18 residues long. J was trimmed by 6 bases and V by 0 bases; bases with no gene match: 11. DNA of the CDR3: TGCGCCAGCAGCCAAGATTCGGTAGCGGGAGGCCTTGGCAATGAGCAGTTCTTC. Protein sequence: CASSQDSVAGGLGNEQFF.

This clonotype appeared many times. As DNA, the CDR3 is TGTGCCAGCAGTACCGGGACAGGGGTGGGCCAGCCCCAGCATTTT. It yields the protein CASSTGTGVGQPQHF. The chain combines TRBV6-1 with TRBJ1-5, with TRBD1 identical over 10 bases. CDR1 is MNHNS and CDR2 is SASEGT in the germline V gene. V lost 5 bases, J lost 7 bases, and 8 bases stayed unmatched. This CDR3 is 15 amino acids long.

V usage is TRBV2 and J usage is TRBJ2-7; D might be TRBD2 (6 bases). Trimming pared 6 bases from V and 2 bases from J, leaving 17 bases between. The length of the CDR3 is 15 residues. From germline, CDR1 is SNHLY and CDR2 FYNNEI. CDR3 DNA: TGTGCCAGCAGCGCCGGGCGACGCGGGACCTACGAGCAGTACTTC. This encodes CASSAGRRGTYEQYF.

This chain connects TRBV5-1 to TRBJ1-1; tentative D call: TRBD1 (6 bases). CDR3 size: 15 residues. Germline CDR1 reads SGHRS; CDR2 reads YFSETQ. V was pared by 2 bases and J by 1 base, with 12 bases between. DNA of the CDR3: TGCGCCAGCAGCTTAGTTGGACAGCAGAACACTGAAGCTTTCTTT. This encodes CASSLVGQQNTEAFF.

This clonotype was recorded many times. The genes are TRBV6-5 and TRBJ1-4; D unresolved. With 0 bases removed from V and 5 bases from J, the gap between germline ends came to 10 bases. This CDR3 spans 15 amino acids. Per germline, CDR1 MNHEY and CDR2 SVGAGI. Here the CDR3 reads CASSYSKVQNEKLFF. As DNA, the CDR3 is TGTGCCAGCAGTTACTCGAAGGTGCAGAATGAAAAACTGTTTTTT.

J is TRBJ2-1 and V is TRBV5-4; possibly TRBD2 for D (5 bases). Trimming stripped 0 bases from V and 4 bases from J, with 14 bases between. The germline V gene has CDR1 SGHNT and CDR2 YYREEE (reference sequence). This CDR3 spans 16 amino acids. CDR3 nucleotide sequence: TGTGCCAGCAGCTTGGGAGACGCGGGCCGTTACAATGAGCAGTTCTTC. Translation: CASSLGDAGRYNEQFF.

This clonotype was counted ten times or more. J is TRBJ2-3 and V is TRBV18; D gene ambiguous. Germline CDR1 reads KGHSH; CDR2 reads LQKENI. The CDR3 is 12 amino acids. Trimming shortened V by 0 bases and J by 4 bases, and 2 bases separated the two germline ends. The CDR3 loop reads CASSPPSDTQYF. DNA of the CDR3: TGTGCCAGCTCACCACCCTCAGATACGCAGTATTTT.

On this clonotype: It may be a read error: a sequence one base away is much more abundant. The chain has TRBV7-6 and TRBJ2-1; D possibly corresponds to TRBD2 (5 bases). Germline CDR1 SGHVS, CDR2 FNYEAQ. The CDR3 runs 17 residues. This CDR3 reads CASSSDYGALLYNEQLF. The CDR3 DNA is TGTGCCAGCAGCTCCGACTATGGTGCACTACTGTACAATGAGCAGCTCTTC.

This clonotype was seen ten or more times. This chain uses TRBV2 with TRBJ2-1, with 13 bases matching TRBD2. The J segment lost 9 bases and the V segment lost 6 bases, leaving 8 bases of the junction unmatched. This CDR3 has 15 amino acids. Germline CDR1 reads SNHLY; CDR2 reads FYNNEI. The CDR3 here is CASSPLAGGVGEQFF. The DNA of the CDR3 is TGTGCCAGCAGCCCACTAGCGGGAGGGGTGGGTGAGCAGTTCTTC. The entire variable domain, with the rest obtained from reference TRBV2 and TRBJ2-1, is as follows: EPEVTQTPSHQVTQMGQEVILRCVPISNHLYFYWYRQILGQKVEFLVSFYNNEISEKSEIFDDQFSVERPDGSNFTLKIRSTKLEDSAMYFCASSPLAGGVGEQFFGPGTRLTVL.

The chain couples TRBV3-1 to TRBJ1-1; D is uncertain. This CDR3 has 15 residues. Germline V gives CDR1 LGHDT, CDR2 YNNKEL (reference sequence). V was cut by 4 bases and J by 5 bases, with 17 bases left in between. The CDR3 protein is CASSLDWVSGTEAFF. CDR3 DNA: TGTGCCAGCAGCCTAGACTGGGTTTCGGGGACTGAAGCTTTCTTT.

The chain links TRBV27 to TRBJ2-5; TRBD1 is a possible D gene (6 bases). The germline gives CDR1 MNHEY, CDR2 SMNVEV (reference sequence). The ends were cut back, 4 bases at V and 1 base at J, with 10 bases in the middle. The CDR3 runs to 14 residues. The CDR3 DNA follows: TGTGCCAGCAGTTCACCAGGGGTCCAAGAGACCCAGTACTTC. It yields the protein CASSSPGVQETQYF.